This T cell receptor (beta chain) was captured by sequencing in a study of blood T cell repertoires in COVID-19. Study details: From the United States, Italy and Spain came samples of acute and convalescent COVID-19. PBMCs, B-cell-depleted T cells, or T cells were the source of the cDNA or gDNA that made up the material.

Study processing details: Amplification with reference gene primers provided the estimates of nucleated cell counts. The repertoire was sequenced with immunoSEQ multiplex PCR; TCRdb's copy has only in-frame clones and lacks some. For V, J and clone size, that table is used; D and trimming come from the DNA. Of under 80,000 clones listed, approximately 80% were seen once; the top ten hold more than 10%. Germline CDR1 MNHEY, CDR2 SVGAGI. Germline trimming cut 11 bases from V and 5 bases from J; bases unmatched to any gene: 13. The CDR3 has 14 residues. This rearrangement joins TRBV6-5 to TRBJ2-3; 7 bases map to TRBD2. Material for sequencing was peripheral blood. This clonotype originated in a human donor in a cohort sampled during active COVID-19. CDR3 protein: CASKMTSRRDTQYF. CDR3 coding DNA: TGTGCCTCTAAGATGACTAGCAGGCGAGATACGCAGTATTTT.